This T cell receptor beta chain was retrieved from a study of T cell changes during pregnancy in multiple sclerosis. Some clones are missing from TCRdb's copy, which holds only in-frame ones; the method was immunoSEQ multiplex PCR. The table includes approximately 100,000 clones, about 91% detected once. Sequenced here: peripheral blood, sampled after pregnancy. The TCR comes from a female donor with multiple sclerosis, enrolled in a pregnancy study.

CDR3 nucleotide sequence: TGTGCCAGCAGCTCATATCCGGGACTAGCGGCCACCGGGGAGCTGTTTTTT. Amino acid sequence: CASSSYPGLAATGELFF. The rearrangement joins TRBV7-3 to TRBJ2-2, with TRBD2 matching over 11 bases. This CDR3 contains 17 residues. The germline gives CDR1 SGHTA, CDR2 FQGTGA. Trimming took 4 bases from V and 4 from J; bases not matched to a gene: 8.